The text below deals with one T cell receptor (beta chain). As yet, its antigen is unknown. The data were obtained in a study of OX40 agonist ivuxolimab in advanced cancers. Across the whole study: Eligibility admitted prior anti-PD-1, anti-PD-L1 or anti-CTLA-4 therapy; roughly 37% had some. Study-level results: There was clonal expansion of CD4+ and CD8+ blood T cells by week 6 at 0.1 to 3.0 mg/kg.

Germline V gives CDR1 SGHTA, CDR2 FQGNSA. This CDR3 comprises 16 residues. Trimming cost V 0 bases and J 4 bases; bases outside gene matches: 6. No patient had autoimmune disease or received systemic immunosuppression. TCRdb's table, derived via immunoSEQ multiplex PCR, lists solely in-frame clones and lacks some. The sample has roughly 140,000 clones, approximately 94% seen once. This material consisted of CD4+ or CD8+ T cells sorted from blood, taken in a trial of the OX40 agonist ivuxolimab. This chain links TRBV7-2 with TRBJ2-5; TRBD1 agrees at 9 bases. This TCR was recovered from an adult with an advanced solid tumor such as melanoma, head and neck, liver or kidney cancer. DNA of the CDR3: TGTGCCAGCAGCTTAGCCGCACAGGGGGCAGGAGAGACCCAGTACTTC. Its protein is CASSLAAQGAGETQYF.